This T cell receptor (beta chain) was captured by sequencing in a study of human T cells and chemical hapten exposure (dated by TCRdb to the early 2020s). Regarding the complete study: For sensitization, 2% DPC in acetone was applied to a 2 cm by 2 cm area of upper inner arm skin. Roughly 30 alopecia patients provided blood for TCR sequencing at one to four time points (pre-sensitization, 2, 6 and 24 weeks). In alopecia patients, the study followed how the peripheral blood TCR repertoire changed in vivo over primary and secondary sensitization to diphenylcyclopropenone (DPC), a hapten. Libraries were combined into a pool for sequencing, and differences in TCR yield between samples came mainly from small differences in library volumes within the pool. Most of the patients in the cohort were female, and the cohort covered alopecia areata with under or over 50% scalp involvement, alopecia totalis and alopecia universalis. Throughout the approximately 25-week study period, patients were also given weekly therapeutic DPC doses on the scalp. Patient blood was sampled pre-sensitization (week 0) and at 2, 6 and about 24 weeks after DPC sensitization. Patch testing on the upper back used Finn chambers containing 0.01% DPC, with scoring done after 6 days according to International Contact Dermatitis Research Group standards. Overall study results and their limits: Because every patient had alopecia, a presumed autoimmune disease, the patients' immune response might differ from that of healthy individuals. Significantly more large CDR3 similarity clusters were formed by expanded TCRs than by pre-sensitization or healthy control sets, consistent with antigen-driven responses. DPC sensitization did not change the number of TCRs with a frequency above 1 in 1000, and there was no evidence of changes in global repertoire structure. A positive correlation was found between the number of PT1 expanded TCRs and patch test score, with significance reached at thresholds 8, 16 and 32 but not 4. After repeated subsampling, changes were observed in the strength of the expansion versus patch-test correlation and in the threshold at which the correlation became significant.

Libraries came from RACE. Data came from a NextSeq 500. During library preparation, unique molecular identifiers were attached to individual cDNA molecules so that TCRs could be counted quantitatively and reproducibly. For every blood RNA sample, sequencing covered both the TCR alpha and TCR beta chains. From the authors' description of their analysis: Samples had a median of approximately 93,000 TCRs, with a range from roughly 20,000 to 690,600. V, J and CDR3 annotation of the TCR reads was carried out using the Decombinator software suite. For the PS versus PT1 abundance plots, all samples were subsampled to the same number of TCRs (28,000). Expanded TCRs were defined as absent before sensitization and observed at least eight times at the 2-week time point. TCRdb took the public reads, trimmed them with fastp at Q25, ran MiXCR for clone calling and kept in-frame beta chains. For every CDR3 protein sequence, its rows merge into one entry that carries the most common genes and DNA. For this entry, the V and J calls and clone size follow TCRdb and not the study's own pipeline. The sample table contains about 43,000 distinct CDR3 sequences; only one count was recorded for roughly 3.3% of them. Of the sample, 5.5% to 7.5% falls within the top ten clones.

What the time point label conveys for this sample: patch test 2, 6 weeks after DPC sensitization. Reading the label with the study, this specimen's treatment or condition is: therapeutic diphenylcyclopropenone sensitization with weekly scalp DPC. At each patch-test visit, blood was drawn before the patch test was applied. Patients were eligible if aged 18 to 70, diagnosed with alopecia and judged suitable for DPC therapy, and pregnant patients were excluded. Unfractionated whole blood was collected in Tempus Blood RNA tubes, and total RNA was extracted from that blood. The junction carries 18 bases between V and J, which are trimmed by 5 bases and 8 bases respectively. The germline V gene specifies MDHEN as CDR1 and SYDVKM as CDR2. The CDR3 has 15 amino acids, counting the end cysteine and phenylalanine. The read is trimmed to its CDR3 DNA, 45 bases read in frame from base 1. In its sample, this clonotype was seen many times. It lacks a known antigen. One base away there is no much larger clone; base qualities are not given.

This sequence originates from a man in his forties or fifties with alopecia areata. Some clones in this sample may be carry-over from other donors' samples. This sequence uses TRBV28 and TRBJ1-4; no D gene is confidently identified. The sequencing here drew on whole blood, taken in connection with sensitization to the hapten diphenylcyclopropenone (DPC). The DNA is as follows: TGTGCCAGCAGTGCCGGACTCCCCTCGCGGGAAAAACTGTTTTTT. Its coded protein is CASSAGLPSREKLFF.